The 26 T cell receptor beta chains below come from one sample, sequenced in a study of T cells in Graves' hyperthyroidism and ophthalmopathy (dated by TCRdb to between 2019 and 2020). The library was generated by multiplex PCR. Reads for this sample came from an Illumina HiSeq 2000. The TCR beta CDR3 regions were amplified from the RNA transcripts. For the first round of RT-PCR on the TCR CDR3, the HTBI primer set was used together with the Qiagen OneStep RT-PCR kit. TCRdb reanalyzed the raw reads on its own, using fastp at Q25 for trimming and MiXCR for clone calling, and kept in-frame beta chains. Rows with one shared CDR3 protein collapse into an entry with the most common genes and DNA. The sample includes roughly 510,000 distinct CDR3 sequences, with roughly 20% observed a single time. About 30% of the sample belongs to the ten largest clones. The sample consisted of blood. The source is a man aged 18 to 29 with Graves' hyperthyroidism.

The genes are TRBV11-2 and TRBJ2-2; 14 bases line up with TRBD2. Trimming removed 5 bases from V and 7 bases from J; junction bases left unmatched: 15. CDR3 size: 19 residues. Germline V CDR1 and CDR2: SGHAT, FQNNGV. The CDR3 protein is CASSPRTSGGPKQGGELFF. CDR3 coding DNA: TGTGCCAGCAGCCCCCGGACTAGCGGGGGGCCCAAGCAAGGCGGGGAGCTGTTTTTT.

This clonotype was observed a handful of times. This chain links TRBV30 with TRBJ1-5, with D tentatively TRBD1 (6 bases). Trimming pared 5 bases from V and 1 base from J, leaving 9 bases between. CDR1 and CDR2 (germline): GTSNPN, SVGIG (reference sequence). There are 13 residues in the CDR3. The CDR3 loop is CAWDQGSNQPQHF. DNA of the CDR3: TGTGCCTGGGACCAGGGGAGCAATCAGCCCCAGCATTTT.

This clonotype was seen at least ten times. In DNA, the CDR3 is TGCAGCGTTCGCCCCGACAGTCTGGGCTACGAGCAGTACTTC. The encoded protein is CSVRPDSLGYEQYF. This chain joins TRBV29-1 and TRBJ2-7; a possible D gene is TRBD1 (5 bases). The length of the CDR3 is 14 residues. The V gene's germline CDR1 is SQVTM and CDR2 ANQGSEA. V was pared by 5 bases and J by 3 bases, with 17 bases between.

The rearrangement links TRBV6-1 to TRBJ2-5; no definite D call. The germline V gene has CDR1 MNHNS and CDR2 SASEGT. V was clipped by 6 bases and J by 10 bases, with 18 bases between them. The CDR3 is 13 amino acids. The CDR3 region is CASSPTFGDIQYF. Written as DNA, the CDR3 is TGTGCCAGCAGCCCGACATTTGGGGATATCCAGTACTTC.

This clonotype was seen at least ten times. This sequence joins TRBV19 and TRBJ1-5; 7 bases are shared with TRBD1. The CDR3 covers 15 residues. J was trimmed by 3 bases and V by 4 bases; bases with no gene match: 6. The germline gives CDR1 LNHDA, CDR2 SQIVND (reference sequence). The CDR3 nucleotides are TGTGCCAGTAGTAAAACAGGGGTCCCCAATCAGCCCCAGCATTTT. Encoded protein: CASSKTGVPNQPQHF.

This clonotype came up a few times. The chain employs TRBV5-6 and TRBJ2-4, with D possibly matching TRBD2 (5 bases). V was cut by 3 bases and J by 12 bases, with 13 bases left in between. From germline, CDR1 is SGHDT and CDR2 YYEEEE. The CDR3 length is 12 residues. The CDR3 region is CASSWPLGSQYF. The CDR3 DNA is TGTGCCAGCAGCTGGCCATTGGGGAGTCAGTACTTC. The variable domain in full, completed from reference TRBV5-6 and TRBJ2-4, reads DAGVTQSPTHLIKTRGQQVTLRCSPKSGHDTVSWYQQALGQGPQFIFQYYEEEERQRGNFPDRFSGHQFPNYSSELNVNALLLGDSALYLCASSWPLGSQYFGAGTRLSVL.

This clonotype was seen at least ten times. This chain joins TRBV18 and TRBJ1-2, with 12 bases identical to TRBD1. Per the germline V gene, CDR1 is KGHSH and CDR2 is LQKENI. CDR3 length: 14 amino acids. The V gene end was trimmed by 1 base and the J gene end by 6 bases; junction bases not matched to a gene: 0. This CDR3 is CASSPRDRGHGYTF. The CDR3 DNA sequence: TGTGCCAGCTCACCACGGGACAGGGGGCATGGCTACACCTTC.

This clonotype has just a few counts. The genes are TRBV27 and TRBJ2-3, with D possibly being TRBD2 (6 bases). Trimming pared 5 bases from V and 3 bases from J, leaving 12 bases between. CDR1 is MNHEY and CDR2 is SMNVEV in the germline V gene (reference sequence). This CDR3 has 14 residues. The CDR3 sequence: CASSPLSGTDTQYF. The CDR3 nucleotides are TGTGCCAGCAGTCCCCTAAGCGGGACAGATACGCAGTATTTT.

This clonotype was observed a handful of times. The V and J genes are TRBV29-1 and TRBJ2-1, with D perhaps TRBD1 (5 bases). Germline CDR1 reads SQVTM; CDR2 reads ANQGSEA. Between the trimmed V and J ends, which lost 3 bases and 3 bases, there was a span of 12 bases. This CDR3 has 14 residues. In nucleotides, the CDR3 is TGCAGCGTTGATCATAAGGGGCTCTACAATGAGCAGTTCTTC. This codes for CSVDHKGLYNEQFF.

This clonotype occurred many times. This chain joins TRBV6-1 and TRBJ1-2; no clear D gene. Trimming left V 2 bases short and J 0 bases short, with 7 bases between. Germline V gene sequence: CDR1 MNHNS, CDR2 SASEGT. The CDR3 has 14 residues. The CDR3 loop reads CASSEWTSNYGYTF. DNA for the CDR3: TGTGCCAGCAGTGAATGGACTTCTAACTATGGCTACACCTTC.

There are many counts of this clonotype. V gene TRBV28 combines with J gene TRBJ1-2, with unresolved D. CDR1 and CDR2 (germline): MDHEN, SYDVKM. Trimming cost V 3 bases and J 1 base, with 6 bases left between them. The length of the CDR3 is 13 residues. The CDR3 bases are TGTGCCAGCAGTTTTAGTAATAACTATGGCTACACCTTC. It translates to CASSFSNNYGYTF.

The CDR3 bases are TGTGCCAGCAGCTTAGATGGGCTATCCTACGAGCAGTACTTC. Amino acids: CASSLDGLSYEQYF. V gene TRBV7-9 combines with J gene TRBJ2-7; D uncertain. From germline, CDR1 is SEHNR and CDR2 FQNEAQ (reference sequence). The CDR3 has 14 amino acids. V was cut by 1 base and J by 1 base, with 8 bases left in between. The variable domain in full, completed from reference TRBV7-9 and TRBJ2-7, reads DTGVSQNPRHKITKRGQNVTFRCDPISEHNRLYWYRQTLGQGPEFLTYFQNEAQLEKSRLLSDRFSAERPKGSFSTLEIQRTEQGDSAMYLCASSLDGLSYEQYFGPGTRLTVT.

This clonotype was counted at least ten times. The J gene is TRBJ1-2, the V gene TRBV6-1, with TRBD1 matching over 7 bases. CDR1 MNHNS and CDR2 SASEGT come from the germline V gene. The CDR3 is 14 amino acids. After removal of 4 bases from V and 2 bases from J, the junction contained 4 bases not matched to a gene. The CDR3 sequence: CASSAKGGNYGYTF. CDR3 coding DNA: TGTGCCAGCAGTGCGAAAGGGGGCAACTATGGCTACACCTTC.

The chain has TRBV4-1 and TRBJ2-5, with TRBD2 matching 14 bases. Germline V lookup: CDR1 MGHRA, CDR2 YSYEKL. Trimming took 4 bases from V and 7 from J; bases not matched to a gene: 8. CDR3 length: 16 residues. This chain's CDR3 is CASSRTSGGLIATQYF. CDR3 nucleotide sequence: TGCGCCAGCAGCCGGACTAGCGGGGGGCTCATCGCGACCCAGTACTTC.

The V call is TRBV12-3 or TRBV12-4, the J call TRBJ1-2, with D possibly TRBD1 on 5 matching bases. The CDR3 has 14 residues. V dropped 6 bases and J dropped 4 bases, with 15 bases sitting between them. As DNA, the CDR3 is TGTGCCAGCAGCCTCTCGGGGGGAGGCTATGGCTACACCTTC. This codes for CASSLSGGGYGYTF.

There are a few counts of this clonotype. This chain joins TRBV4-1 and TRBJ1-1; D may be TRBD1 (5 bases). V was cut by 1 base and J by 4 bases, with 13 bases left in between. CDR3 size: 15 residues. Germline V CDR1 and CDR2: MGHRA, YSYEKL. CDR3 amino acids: CASSQADTVGTEAFF. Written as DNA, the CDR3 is TGCGCCAGCAGCCAAGCGGACACGGTAGGCACTGAAGCTTTCTTT.

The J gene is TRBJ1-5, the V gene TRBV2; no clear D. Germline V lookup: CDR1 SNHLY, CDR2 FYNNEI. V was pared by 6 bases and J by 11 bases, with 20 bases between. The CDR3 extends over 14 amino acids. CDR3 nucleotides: TGTGCCAGCAGCCCCGGGGAGGGCCCTAGAGCCCAGCATTTT. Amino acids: CASSPGEGPRAQHF.

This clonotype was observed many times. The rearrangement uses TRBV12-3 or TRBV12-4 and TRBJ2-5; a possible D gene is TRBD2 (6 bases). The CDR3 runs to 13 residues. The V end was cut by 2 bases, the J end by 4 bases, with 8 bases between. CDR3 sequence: CASSLWEAETQYF. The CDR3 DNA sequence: TGTGCCAGCAGTTTATGGGAGGCAGAGACCCAGTACTTC.

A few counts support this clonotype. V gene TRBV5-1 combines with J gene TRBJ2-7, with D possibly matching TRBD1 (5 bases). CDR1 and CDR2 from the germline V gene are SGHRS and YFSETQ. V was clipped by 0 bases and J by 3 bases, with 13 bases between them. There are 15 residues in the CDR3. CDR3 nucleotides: TGCGCCAGCAGCTTGGGTCGCCAGGGTCTCTACGAGCAGTACTTC. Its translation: CASSLGRQGLYEQYF.

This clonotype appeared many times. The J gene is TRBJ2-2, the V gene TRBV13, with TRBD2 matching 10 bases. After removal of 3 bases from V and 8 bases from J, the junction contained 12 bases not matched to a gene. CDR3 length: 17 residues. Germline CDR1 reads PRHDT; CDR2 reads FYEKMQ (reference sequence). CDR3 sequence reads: CASSFPGLAASEGELFF. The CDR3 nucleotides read TGTGCCAGCAGCTTTCCTGGACTAGCGGCCTCCGAGGGGGAGCTGTTTTTT.

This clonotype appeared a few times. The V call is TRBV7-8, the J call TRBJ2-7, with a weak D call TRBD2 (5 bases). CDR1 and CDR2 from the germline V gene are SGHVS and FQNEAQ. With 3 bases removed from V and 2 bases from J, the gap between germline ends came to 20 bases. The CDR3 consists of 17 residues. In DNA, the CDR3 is TGTGCCAGCAGCTTTCTGGCAGGAGGCGCTAGAGCCTACGAGCAGTACTTC. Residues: CASSFLAGGARAYEQYF.

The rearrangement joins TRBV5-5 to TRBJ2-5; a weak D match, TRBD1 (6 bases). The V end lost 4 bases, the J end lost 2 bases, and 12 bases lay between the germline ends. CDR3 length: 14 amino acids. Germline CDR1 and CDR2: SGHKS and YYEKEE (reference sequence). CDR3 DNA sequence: TGTGCCAGCAGCGCCGCCGGGACACAAGAGACCCAGTACTTC. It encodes CASSAAGTQETQYF.

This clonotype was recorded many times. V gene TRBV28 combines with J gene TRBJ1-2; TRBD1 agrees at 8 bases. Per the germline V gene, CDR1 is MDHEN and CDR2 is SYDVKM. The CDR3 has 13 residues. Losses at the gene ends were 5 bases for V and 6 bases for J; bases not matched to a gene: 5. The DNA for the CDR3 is TGTGCCAGCAGTGATGACAGGGGAAATGGCTACACCTTC. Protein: CASSDDRGNGYTF.

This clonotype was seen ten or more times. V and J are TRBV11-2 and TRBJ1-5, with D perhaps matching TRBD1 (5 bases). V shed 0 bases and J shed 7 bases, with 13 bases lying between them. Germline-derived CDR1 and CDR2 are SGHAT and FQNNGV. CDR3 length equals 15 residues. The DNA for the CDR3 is TGTGCCAGCAGCTTAGAACCCACGCAGGGCCAGCCCCAGCATTTT. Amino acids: CASSLEPTQGQPQHF.

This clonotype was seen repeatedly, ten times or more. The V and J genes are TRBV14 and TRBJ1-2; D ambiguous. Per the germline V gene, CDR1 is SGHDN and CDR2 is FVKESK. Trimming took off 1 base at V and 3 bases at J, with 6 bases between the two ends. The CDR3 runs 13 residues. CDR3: CASSQGADYGYTF. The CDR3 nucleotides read TGTGCCAGCAGCCAAGGGGCGGACTATGGCTACACCTTC.

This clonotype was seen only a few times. The CDR3 sequence is CASSYLGTAGGQPQHF. The CDR3 DNA reads TGTGCCAGCAGTTACCTCGGGACAGCGGGAGGGCAGCCCCAGCATTTT. The chain joins TRBV6-2 or TRBV6-3 to TRBJ1-5; TRBD1 aligns across 7 bases. The V gene's germline CDR1 is MNHEY and CDR2 SVGEGT. This CDR3 region has 16 residues. J lost 7 bases, V lost 2 bases, and 11 bases had no gene match.